This TCR beta chain is from a study of T cells in Graves' hyperthyroidism and ophthalmopathy. There were TCR beta CDR3 regions amplified from RNA transcripts. TCR CDR3 regions were first amplified by RT-PCR with HTBI primers. TCRdb re-called the multiplex PCR reads through MiXCR, storing one row per CDR3 protein. The sample contains 500,000 to 650,000 distinct CDR3 sequences, about 15% of which appear only once. Inclusion characteristics of ophthalmopathy patients comprised a Clinical Activity Score of at least 3, a NOSPECS grade of at least 4, and duration under 3 months. Together with thyroid ultrasound, orbital computed tomography, serum thyroxine and TRAb, clinical symptoms were used for diagnoses. V lost 0 bases and J lost 2, with 10 bases in between. The CDR3 has 14 amino acids. Per germline, CDR1 GTSNPN and CDR2 SVGIG (reference sequence). This clonotype occurred many times.

Source material: blood. The chain carries TRBV30 and TRBJ2-5, with a tentative D call TRBD2 (6 bases). The TCR was taken from a woman in her forties or fifties with Graves' ophthalmopathy. CDR3 in amino acids: CAWSVRGRQETQYF. The CDR3 DNA reads TGTGCCTGGAGTGTACGGGGGAGGCAAGAGACCCAGTACTTC.